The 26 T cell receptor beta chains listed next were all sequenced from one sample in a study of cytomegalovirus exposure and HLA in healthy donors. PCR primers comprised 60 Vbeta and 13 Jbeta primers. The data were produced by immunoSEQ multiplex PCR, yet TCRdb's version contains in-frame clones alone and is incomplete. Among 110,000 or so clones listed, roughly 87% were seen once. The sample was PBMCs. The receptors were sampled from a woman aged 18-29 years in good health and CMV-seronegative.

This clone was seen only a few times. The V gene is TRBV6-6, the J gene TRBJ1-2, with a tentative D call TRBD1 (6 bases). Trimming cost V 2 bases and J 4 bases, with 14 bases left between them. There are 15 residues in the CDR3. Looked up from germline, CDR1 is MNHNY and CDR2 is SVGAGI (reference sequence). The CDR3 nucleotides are TGTGCCAGCAGTTACGGACAGCCGACGCTCTATGGCTACACCTTC. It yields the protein CASSYGQPTLYGYTF.

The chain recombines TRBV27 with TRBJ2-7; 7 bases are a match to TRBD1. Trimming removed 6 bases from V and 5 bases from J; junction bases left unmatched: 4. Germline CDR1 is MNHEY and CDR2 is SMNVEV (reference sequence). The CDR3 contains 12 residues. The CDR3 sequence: CASRTGWDEQYF. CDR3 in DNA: TGTGCCAGCAGGACAGGGTGGGACGAGCAGTACTTC.

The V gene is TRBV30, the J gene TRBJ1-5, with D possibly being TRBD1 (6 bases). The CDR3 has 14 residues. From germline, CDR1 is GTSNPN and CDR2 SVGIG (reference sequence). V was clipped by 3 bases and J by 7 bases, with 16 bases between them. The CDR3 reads CAWSPLQGRQPQHF. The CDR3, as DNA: TGTGCCTGGAGCCCTCTACAGGGCCGGCAGCCCCAGCATTTT. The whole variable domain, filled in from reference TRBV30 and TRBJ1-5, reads SQTIHQWPATLVQPVGSPLSLECTVEGTSNPNLYWYRQAAGRGLQLLFYSVGIGQISSEVPQNLSASRPQDRQFILSSKKLLLSDSGFYLCAWSPLQGRQPQHFGDGTRLSIL.

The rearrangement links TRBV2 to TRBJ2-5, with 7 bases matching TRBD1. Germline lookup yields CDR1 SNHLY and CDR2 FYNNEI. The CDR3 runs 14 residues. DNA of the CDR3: TGTGCACACGGCAGGGACAGCGTCGAAGAGACCCAGTACTTC. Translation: CAHGRDSVEETQYF. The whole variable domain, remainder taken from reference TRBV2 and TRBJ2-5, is EPEVTQTPSHQVTQMGQEVILRCVPISNHLYFYWYRQILGQKVEFLVSFYNNEISEKSEIFDDQFSVERPDGSNFTLKIRSTKLEDSAMYFCAHGRDSVEETQYFGPGTRLLVL.

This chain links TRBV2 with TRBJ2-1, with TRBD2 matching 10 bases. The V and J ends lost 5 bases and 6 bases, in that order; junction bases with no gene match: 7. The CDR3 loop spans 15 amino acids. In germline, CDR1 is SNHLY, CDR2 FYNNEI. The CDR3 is CASSPLLAGVNEQFF. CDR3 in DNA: TGTGCCAGCAGTCCCTTGCTAGCGGGAGTCAATGAGCAGTTCTTC. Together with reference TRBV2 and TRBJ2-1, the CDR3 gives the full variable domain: EPEVTQTPSHQVTQMGQEVILRCVPISNHLYFYWYRQILGQKVEFLVSFYNNEISEKSEIFDDQFSVERPDGSNFTLKIRSTKLEDSAMYFCASSPLLAGVNEQFFGPGTRLTVL.

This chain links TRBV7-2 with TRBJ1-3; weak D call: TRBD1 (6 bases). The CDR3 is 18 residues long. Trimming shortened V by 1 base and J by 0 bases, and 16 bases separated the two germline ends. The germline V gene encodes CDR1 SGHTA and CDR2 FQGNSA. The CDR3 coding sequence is TGTGCCAGCAGCTTAGTTCTAGCAACAGGGCTCTCTGGAAACACCATATATTTT. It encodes CASSLVLATGLSGNTIYF.

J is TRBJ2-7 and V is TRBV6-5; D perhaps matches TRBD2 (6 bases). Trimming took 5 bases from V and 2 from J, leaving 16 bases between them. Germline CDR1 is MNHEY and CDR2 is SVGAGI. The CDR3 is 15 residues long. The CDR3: CASSPPGRPAYEQYF. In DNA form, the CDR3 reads TGTGCCAGCAGTCCCCCTGGGAGGCCCGCCTACGAGCAGTACTTC.

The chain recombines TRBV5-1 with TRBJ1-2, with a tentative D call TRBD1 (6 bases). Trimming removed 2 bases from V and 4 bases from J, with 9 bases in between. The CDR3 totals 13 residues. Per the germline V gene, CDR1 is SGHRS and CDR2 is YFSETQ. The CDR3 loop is CASSLDRIYGYTF. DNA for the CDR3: TGCGCCAGCAGCTTAGACAGGATCTATGGCTACACCTTC.

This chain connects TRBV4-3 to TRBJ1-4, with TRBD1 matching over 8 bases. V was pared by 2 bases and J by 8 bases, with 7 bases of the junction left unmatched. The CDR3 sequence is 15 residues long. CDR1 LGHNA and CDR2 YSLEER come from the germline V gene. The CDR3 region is CASSQRQGRPEKLFF. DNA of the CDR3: TGCGCCAGCAGCCAACGACAGGGGAGGCCGGAAAAACTGTTTTTT.

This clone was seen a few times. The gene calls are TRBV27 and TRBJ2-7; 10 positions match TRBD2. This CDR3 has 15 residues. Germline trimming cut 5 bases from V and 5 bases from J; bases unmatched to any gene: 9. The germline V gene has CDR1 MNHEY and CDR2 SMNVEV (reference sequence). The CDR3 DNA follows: TGTGCCAGCAGTCTTGGGACTAGCGCGATCCACGAGCAGTACTTC. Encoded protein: CASSLGTSAIHEQYF.

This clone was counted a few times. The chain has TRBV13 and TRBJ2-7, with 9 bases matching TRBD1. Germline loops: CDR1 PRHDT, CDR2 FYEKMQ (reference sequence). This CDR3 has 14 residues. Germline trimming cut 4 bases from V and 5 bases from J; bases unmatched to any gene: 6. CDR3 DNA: TGTGCCAGCAGCTCTACGGACAGGGGCGACGAGCAGTACTTC. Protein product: CASSSTDRGDEQYF.

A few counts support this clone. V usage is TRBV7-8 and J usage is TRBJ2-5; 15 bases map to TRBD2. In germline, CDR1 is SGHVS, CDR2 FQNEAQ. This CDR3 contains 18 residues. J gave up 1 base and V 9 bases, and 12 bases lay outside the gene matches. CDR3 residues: CASRDGLAGGNFQETQYF. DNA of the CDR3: TGTGCCAGTAGAGATGGACTAGCGGGGGGGAATTTCCAAGAGACCCAGTACTTC.

This CDR3 is CSPAAANEQFF. DNA for the CDR3: TGCAGCCCTGCGGCTGCCAATGAGCAGTTCTTC. The gene calls are TRBV29-1 and TRBJ2-1, with no clear D. This CDR3 spans 11 amino acids. V lost 8 bases and J 6 bases, leaving 11 bases between the germline ends. The V gene's germline CDR1 is SQVTM and CDR2 ANQGSEA.

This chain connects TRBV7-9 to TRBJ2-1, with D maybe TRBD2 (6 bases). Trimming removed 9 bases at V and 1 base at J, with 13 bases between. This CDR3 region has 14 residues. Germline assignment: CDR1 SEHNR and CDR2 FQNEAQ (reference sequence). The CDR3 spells CASVGSGSYNEQFF. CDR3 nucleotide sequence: TGTGCCAGTGTGGGTAGCGGTTCCTACAATGAGCAGTTCTTC.

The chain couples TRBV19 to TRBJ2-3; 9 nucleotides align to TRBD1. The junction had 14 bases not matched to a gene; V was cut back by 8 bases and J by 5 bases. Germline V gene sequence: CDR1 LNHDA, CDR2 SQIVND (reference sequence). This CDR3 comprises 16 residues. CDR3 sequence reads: CASGGNRDRVVDTQYF. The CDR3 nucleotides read TGTGCCAGTGGCGGAAACCGGGACAGGGTTGTAGATACGCAGTATTTT.

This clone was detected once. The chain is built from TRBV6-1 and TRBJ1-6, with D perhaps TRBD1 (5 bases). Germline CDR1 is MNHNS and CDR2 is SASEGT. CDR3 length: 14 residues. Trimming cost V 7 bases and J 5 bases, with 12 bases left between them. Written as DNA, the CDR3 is TGTGCCAGCACCCAAGACAGTAATAATTCACCCCTCCACTTT. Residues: CASTQDSNNSPLHF.

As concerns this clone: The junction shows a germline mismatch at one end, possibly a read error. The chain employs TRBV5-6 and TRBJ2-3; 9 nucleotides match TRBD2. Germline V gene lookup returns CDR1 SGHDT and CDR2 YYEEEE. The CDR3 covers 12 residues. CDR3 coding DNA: TGTGCCAGCAGCTTGGGGCGGGGGGGCTCGGATTTT. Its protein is CASSLGRGGSDF.

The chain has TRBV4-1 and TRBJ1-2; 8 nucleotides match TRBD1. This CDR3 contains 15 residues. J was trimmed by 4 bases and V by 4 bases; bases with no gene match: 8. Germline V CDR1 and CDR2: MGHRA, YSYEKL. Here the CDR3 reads CASSPDRGRSYGYTF. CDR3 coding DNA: TGCGCCAGCAGCCCAGACAGGGGTAGAAGCTATGGCTACACCTTC.

The CDR3 region is CASSGGKGELFF. The CDR3 DNA reads TGTGCCAGCAGCGGGGGGAAGGGGGAGCTGTTTTTT. The chain joins TRBV5-4 to TRBJ2-2, with D maybe TRBD2 (6 bases). V lost 4 bases and J lost 8, with 9 bases in between. CDR1 is SGHNT and CDR2 is YYREEE in the germline V gene (reference sequence). The CDR3 extends over 12 amino acids.

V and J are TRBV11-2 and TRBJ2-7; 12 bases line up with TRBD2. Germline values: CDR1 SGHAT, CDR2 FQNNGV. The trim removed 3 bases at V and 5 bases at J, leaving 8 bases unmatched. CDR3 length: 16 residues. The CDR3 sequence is CASSFLTSGGKNEQYF. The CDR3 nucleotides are TGTGCCAGCAGCTTCCTGACTAGCGGGGGAAAAAACGAGCAGTACTTC.

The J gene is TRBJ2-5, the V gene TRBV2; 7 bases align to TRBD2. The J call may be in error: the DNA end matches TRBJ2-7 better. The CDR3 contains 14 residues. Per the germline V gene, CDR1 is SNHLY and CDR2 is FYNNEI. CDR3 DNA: TGTGCCAGCAGTGAAAGGACTAGTGCCTACGAGCAGTACTTC. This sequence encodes CASSERTSAYEQYF.

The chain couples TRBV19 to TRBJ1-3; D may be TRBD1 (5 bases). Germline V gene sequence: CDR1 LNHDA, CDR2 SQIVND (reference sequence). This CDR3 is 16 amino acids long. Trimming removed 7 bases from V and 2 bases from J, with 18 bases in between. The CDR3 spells CASNGVRARTGNTIYF. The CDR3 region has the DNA TGTGCCAGTAATGGGGTCAGGGCGAGGACTGGAAACACCATATATTTT.

CDR3 in amino acids: CASSFTGGYGYTF. The CDR3 bases are TGTGCCAGCAGCTTCACAGGGGGCTATGGCTACACCTTC. V usage is TRBV7-2 and J usage is TRBJ1-2; 8 positions match TRBD1. The CDR3 consists of 13 residues. Germline lookup yields CDR1 SGHTA and CDR2 FQGNSA. J gave up 4 bases and V 3 bases, and 1 base lay outside the gene matches.

CDR3 in amino acids: CASSLTPKGEDNTIYF. The CDR3 region has the DNA TGTGCCAGCAGCTTGACGCCCAAAGGAGAAGATAACACCATATATTTT. The chain employs TRBV11-2 and TRBJ1-3; D is undetermined. Germline V gene sequence: CDR1 SGHAT, CDR2 FQNNGV. Trimming left V 3 bases short and J 7 bases short, with 19 bases between. The CDR3 length is 16 residues.

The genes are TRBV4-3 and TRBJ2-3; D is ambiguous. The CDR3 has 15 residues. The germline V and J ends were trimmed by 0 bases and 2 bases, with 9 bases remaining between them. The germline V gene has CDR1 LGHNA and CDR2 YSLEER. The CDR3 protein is CASSQETENTDTQYF. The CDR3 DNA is TGCGCCAGCAGCCAAGAAACAGAGAACACAGATACGCAGTATTTT.

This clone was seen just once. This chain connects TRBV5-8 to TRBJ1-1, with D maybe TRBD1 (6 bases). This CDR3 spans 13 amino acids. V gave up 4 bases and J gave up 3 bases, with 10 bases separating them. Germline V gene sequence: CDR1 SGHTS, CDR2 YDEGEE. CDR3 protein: CASSPRGHTEAFF. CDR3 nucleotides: TGTGCCAGCAGCCCCAGGGGACACACTGAAGCTTTCTTT.